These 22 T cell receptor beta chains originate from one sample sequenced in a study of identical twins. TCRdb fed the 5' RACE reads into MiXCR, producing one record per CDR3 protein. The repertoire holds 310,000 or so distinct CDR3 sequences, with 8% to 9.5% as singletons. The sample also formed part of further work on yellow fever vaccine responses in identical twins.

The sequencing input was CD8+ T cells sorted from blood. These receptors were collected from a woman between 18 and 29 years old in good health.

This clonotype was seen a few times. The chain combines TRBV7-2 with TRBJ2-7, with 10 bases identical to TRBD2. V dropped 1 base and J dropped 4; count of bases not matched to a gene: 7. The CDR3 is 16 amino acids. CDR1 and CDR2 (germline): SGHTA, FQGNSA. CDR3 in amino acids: CASSLVPAGGRYEQYF. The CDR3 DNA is TGTGCCAGCAGCTTAGTACCAGCGGGGGGGCGGTACGAGCAGTACTTC.

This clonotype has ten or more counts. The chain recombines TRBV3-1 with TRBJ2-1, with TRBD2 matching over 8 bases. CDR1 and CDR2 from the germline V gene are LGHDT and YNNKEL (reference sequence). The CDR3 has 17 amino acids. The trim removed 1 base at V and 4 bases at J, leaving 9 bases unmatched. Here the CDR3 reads CASSQGALRGEYNEQFF. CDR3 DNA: TGTGCCAGCAGCCAAGGGGCTTTGCGGGGGGAGTACAATGAGCAGTTCTTC.

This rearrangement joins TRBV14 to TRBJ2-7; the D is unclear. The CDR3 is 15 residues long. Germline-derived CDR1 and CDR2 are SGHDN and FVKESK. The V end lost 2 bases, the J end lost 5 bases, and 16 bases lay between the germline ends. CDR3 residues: CASSQRTPGPNEQYF. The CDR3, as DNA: TGTGCCAGCAGCCAAAGGACCCCCGGACCCAACGAGCAGTACTTC.

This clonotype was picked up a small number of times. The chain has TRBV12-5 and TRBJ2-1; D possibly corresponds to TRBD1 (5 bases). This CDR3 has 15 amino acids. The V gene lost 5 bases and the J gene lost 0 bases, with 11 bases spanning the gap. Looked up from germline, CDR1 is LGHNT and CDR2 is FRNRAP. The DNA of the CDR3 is TGTGCTAGTGGTCGACAGTCCGACTCCTACAATGAGCAGTTCTTC. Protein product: CASGRQSDSYNEQFF.

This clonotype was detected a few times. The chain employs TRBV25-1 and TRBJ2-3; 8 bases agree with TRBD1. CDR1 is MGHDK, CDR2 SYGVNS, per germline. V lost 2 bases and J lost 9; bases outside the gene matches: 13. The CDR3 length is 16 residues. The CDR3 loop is CASSENRGAGAGTQYF. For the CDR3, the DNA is TGTGCCAGCAGTGAAAACAGGGGGGCTGGAGCCGGGACGCAGTATTTT.

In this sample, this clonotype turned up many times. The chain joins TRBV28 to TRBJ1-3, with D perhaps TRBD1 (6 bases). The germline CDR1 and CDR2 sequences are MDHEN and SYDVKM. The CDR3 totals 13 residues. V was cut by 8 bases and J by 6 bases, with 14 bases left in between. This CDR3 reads CASRGRGINTIYF. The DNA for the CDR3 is TGTGCCAGCCGAGGGAGGGGGATAAACACCATATATTTT.

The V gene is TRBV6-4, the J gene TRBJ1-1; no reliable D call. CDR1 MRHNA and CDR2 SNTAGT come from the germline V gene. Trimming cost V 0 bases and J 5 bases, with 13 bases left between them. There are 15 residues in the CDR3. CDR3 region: CASSDSSGGRTEAFF. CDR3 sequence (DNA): TGTGCCAGCAGTGACTCGAGTGGTGGGAGGACTGAAGCTTTCTTT.

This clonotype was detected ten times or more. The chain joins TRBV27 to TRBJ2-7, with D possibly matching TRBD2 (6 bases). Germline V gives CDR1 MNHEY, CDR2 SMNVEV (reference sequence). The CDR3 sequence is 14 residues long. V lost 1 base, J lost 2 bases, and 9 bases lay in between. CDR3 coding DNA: TGTGCCAGCAGTTTATGGGCTAGCGCCTACGAGCAGTACTTC. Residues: CASSLWASAYEQYF.

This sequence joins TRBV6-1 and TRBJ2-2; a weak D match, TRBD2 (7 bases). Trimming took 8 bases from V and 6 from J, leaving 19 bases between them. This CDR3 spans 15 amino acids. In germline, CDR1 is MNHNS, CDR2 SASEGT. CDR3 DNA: TGTGCCAGCCGTCTAAGGGGGGGAAACGCCGGGGAGCTGTTTTTT. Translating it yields CASRLRGGNAGELFF.

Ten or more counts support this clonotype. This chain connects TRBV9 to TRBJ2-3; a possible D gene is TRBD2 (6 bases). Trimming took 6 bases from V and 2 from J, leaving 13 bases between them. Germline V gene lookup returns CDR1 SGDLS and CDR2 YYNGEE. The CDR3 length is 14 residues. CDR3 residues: CASNPGGNTDTQYF. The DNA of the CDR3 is TGTGCCAGCAATCCTGGGGGGAACACAGATACGCAGTATTTT.

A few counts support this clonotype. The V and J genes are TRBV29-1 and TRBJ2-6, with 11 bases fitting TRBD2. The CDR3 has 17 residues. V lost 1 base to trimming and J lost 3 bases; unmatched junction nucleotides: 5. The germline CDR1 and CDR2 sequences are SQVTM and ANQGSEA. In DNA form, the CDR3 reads TGCAGCGTTGAAGGTAGACTAGCGGGAAATGGGGCCAACGTCCTGACTTTC. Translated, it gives CSVEGRLAGNGANVLTF.

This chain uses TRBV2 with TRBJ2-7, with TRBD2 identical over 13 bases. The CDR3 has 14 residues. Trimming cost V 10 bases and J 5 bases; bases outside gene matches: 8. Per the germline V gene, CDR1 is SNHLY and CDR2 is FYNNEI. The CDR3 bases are TGTGCCACCACGGGACTAGCGGGATACGACGAGCAGTACTTC. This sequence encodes CATTGLAGYDEQYF.

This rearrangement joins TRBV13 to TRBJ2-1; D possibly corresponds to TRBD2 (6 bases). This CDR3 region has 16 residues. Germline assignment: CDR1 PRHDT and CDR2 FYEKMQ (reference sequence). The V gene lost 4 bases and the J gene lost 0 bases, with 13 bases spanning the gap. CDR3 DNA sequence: TGTGCCAGCAGCTGGGACGCGGGGAGCTCCTACAATGAGCAGTTCTTC. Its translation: CASSWDAGSSYNEQFF.

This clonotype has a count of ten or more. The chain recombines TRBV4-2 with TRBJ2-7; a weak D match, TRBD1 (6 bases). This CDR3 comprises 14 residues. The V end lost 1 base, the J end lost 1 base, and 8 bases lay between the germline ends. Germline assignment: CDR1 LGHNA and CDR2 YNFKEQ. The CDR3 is CASSQVGTSYEQYF. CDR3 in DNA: TGTGCCAGCAGCCAAGTTGGGACATCCTACGAGCAGTACTTC.

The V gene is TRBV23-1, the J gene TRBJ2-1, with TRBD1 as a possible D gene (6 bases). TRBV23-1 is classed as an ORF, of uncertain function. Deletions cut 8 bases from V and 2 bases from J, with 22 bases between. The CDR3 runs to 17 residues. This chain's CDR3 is CASPPSSGNRAYNEQFF. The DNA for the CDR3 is TGCGCCAGCCCTCCCAGCTCGGGGAACAGGGCCTACAATGAGCAGTTCTTC.

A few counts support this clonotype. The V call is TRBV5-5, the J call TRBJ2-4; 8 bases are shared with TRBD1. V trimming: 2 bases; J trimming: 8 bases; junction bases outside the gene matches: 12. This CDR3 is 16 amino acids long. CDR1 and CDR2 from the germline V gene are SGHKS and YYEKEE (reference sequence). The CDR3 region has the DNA TGTGCCAGCAGCTTAAACAGGGGGGTTCCCCCAGACATTCAGTACTTC. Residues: CASSLNRGVPPDIQYF.

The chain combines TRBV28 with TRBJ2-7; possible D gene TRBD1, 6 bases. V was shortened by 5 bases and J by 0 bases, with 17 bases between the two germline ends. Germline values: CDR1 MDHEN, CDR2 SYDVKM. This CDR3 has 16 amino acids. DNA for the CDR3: TGTGCCAGCAGTCGCCCGGACAGTCCGAGCTCCTACGAGCAGTACTTC. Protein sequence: CASSRPDSPSSYEQYF.

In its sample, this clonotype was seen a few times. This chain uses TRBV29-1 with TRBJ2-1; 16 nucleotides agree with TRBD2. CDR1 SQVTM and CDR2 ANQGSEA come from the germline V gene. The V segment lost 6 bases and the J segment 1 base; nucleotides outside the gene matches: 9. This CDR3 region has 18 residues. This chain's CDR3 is CSVKQGTSGGESYNEQFF. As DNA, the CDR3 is TGCAGCGTGAAACAGGGGACTAGCGGGGGGGAATCCTACAATGAGCAGTTCTTC.

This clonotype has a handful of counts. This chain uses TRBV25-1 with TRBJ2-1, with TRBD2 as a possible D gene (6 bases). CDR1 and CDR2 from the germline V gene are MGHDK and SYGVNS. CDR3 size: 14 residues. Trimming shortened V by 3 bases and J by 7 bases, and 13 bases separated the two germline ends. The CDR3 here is CASSDVREANEQFF. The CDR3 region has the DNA TGTGCCAGCAGTGACGTCAGGGAGGCTAATGAGCAGTTCTTC.

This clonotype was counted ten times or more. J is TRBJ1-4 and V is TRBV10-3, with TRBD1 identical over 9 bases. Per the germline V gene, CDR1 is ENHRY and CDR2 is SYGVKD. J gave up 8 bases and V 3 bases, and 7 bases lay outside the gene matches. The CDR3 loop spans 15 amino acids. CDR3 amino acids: CAISDPDRGGEKLFF. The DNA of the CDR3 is TGTGCCATCAGTGACCCCGACAGGGGGGGCGAAAAACTGTTTTTT.

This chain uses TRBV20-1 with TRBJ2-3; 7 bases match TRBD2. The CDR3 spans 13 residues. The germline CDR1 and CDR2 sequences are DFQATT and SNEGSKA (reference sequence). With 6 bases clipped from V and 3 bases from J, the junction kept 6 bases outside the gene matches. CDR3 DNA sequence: TGCAGTGCCAGCGGGGATCGGACAGATACGCAGTATTTT. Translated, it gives CSASGDRTDTQYF.

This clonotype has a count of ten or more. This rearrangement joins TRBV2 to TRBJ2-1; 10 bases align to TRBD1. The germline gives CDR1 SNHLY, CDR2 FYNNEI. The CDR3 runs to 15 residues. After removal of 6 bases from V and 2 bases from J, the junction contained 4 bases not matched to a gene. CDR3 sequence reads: CASSTGTGAYNEQFF. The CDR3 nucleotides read TGTGCCAGCAGCACCGGGACAGGGGCCTACAATGAGCAGTTCTTC.